This is a list of T cell receptor beta chains from one sample in a study of tumor-infiltrating lymphocytes in localized non-small cell lung cancer. Only in-frame clones appear in the TCRdb table, and some are missing; sequencing was by immunoSEQ multiplex PCR. This table holds about 7,400 clones, about 74% found once. Material: uninvolved lung tissue not adjacent to the tumor. Receptor source: a human donor with non-small cell lung cancer. Both conserved end residues are part of each CDR3. Fields, in order: V gene, clone size, J gene, D gene, CDR3 protein, CDR3 DNA. A D gene is named only where the DNA matches it firmly. Clone size is stated in some rows and not others, as once, few, many or a class when expanded.

v_gene: TRBV2; abundance: -; j_gene: TRBJ1-1; d_gene: -; CDR3aa: CASNSLNTEAFF; CDR3nt: TGTGCCAGCAACTCATTGAACACTGAAGCTTTCTTT
v_gene: TRBV19; abundance: -; j_gene: TRBJ1-1; d_gene: -; CDR3aa: CASSIGDGGWAFF; CDR3nt: TGTGCCAGTAGTATAGGAGACGGAGGGTGGGCTTTCTTT
v_gene: TRBV28; abundance: once; j_gene: TRBJ2-3; d_gene: -; CDR3aa: CASSFLAGTDTQYF; CDR3nt: TGTGCCAGCAGTTTCCTGGCGGGCACAGATACGCAGTATTTT
v_gene: TRBV13; abundance: -; j_gene: TRBJ1-1; d_gene: -; CDR3aa: CASSFTSGVEAFF; CDR3nt: TGTGCCAGCAGCTTCACTTCAGGGGTTGAAGCTTTCTTT
v_gene: TRBV28; abundance: once; j_gene: TRBJ1-5; d_gene: -; CDR3aa: CASIQGMRQPQHF; CDR3nt: TGTGCCAGCATTCAGGGGATGCGTCAGCCCCAGCATTTT
v_gene: TRBV19; abundance: -; j_gene: TRBJ1-1; d_gene: -; CDR3aa: CASSIKRRLTNTEAFF; CDR3nt: TGTGCCAGTAGTATTAAGAGACGGCTGACCAACACTGAAGCTTTCTTT
v_gene: TRBV9; abundance: -; j_gene: TRBJ2-7; d_gene: TRBD2; CDR3aa: CASSVGSSGSYEQYF; CDR3nt: TGTGCCAGCAGCGTAGGTAGTAGCGGGAGCTACGAGCAGTACTTC
v_gene: TRBV7-3; abundance: -; j_gene: TRBJ1-1; d_gene: TRBD1; CDR3aa: CASSPDPGTALTNTEAFF; CDR3nt: TGTGCCAGCAGCCCAGACCCAGGGACAGCCCTAACGAACACTGAAGCTTTCTTT
v_gene: TRBV29-1; abundance: -; j_gene: TRBJ2-5; d_gene: -; CDR3aa: CSVEKGGIQETQYF; CDR3nt: TGCAGCGTTGAGAAAGGCGGGATCCAAGAGACCCAGTACTTC
v_gene: TRBV5-4; abundance: -; j_gene: TRBJ1-1; d_gene: TRBD1; CDR3aa: CASSSSRGQTEAFF; CDR3nt: TGTGCCAGCAGCTCCTCCAGGGGGCAAACTGAAGCTTTCTTT